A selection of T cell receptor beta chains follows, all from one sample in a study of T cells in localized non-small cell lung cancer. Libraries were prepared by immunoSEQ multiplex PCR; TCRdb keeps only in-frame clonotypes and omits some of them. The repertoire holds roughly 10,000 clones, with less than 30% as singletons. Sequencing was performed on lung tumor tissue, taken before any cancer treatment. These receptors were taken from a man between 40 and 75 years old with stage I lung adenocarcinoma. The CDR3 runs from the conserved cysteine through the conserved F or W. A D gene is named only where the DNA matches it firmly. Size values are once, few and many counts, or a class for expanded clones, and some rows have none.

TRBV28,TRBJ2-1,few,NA,CASSFGGPSNEQFF,TGTGCCAGCAGTTTCGGCGGGCCCTCCAATGAGCAGTTCTTC
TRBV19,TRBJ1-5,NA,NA,CASSISSGSPNPQHF,TGTGCCAGTAGTATAAGTAGCGGGTCGCCGAACCCCCAGCATTTT
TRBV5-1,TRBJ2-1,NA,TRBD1,CASSFPKGQGTYNEQFF,TGCGCCAGCAGCTTCCCGAAGGGACAGGGTACCTACAATGAGCAGTTCTTC
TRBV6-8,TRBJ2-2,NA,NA,CASKGPTGELFF,TGTGCCAGCAAGGGGCCAACCGGGGAGCTGTTTTTT
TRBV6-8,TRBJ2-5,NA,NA,CASSPLGTLETQYF,TGTGCCAGCAGTCCGCTCGGGACTCTAGAGACCCAGTACTTC
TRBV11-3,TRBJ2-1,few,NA,CASSLEFGKEREQFF,TGTGCCAGCAGCTTAGAGTTCGGCAAGGAGCGGGAGCAGTTCTTC
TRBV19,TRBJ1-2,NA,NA,CASSPQWGPGGYTF,TGTGCCAGTAGTCCCCAATGGGGGCCGGGAGGCTACACCTTC
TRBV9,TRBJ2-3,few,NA,CASSPQGMPTDTQYF,TGTGCCAGCAGCCCCCAGGGGATGCCCACAGATACGCAGTATTTT
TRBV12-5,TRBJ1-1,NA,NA,CASGSGGGAFEAFF,TGTGCTAGTGGTTCCGGGGGAGGGGCGTTTGAAGCTTTCTTT
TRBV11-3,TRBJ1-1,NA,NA,CASSLSRGGFTEAFF,TGTGCCAGCAGCTTATCTCGCGGCGGATTCACTGAAGCTTTCTTT
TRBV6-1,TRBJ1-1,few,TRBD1,CASSEDRGVTEAFF,TGTGCCAGCAGTGAAGACAGGGGAGTCACTGAAGCTTTCTTT
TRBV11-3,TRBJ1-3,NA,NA,CASSLGGRGNTIYF,TGTGCCAGCAGCTTGGGTGGCCGTGGAAACACCATATATTTT
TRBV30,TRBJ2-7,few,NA,CALHQINTRGFSYEQYF,TGTGCCCTGCATCAAATCAACACAAGGGGTTTTTCCTACGAGCAGTACTTC
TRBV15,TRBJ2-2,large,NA,CATSRDTGTGELFF,TGTGCCACCAGCAGAGATACGGGGACCGGGGAGCTGTTTTTT
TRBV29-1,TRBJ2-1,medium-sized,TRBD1,CSVMSTGTGHLYNEQFF,TGCAGCGTTATGTCCACCGGGACAGGCCACCTCTACAATGAGCAGTTCTTC
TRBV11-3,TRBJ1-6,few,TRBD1,CASSLEGTGTRYSPLHF,TGTGCCAGCAGCTTGGAGGGGACAGGGACTCGGTATTCACCCCTCCACTTT
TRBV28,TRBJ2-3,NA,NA,CAIRPEGLGSDTQYF,TGTGCCATTAGACCGGAGGGGCTAGGTTCAGATACGCAGTATTTT
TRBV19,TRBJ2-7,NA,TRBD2,CASSDSGGYEQYF,TGTGCCAGTAGTGATAGCGGGGGGTACGAGCAGTACTTC
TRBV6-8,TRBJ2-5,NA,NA,CATSHRQETQYF,TGTGCCACCTCCCACCGGCAAGAGACCCAGTACTTC
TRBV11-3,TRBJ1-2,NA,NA,CASSLWSATNYGYTF,TGTGCCAGCAGCTTGTGGTCAGCCACGAACTATGGCTACACCTTC
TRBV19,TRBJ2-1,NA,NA,CASSNPGRTLYNEQFF,TGTGCCAGTAGTAATCCCGGACGTACCCTATACAATGAGCAGTTCTTC
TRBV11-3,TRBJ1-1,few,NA,CASSLGGSTMNTEAFF,TGTGCCAGCAGCTTAGGCGGCAGCACCATGAACACTGAAGCTTTCTTT
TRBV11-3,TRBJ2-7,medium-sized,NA,CASSFAPADSYEQYF,TGTGCCAGCAGCTTTGCCCCAGCGGACTCCTACGAGCAGTACTTC
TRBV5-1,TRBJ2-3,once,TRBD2,CASSPGTSGTDTQYF,TGCGCCAGCAGCCCCGGGACTAGCGGCACAGATACGCAGTATTTT
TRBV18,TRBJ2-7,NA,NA,CASSPSTDYEQYF,TGTGCCAGCTCACCTTCTACAGACTACGAGCAGTACTTC
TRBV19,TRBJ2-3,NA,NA,CASSRGFTDTQYF,TGTGCCAGTAGTCGGGGCTTCACAGATACGCAGTATTTT
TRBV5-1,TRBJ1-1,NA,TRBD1,CASSLVWTGNTEAFF,TGCGCCAGCAGCTTGGTATGGACAGGGAACACTGAAGCTTTCTTT
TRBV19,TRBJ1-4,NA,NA,CASSTGQGLGKLFF,TGTGCCAGTAGTACAGGGCAGGGGCTGGGAAAACTGTTTTTT
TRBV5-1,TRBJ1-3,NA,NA,CASSLGDPGGNTIYF,TGCGCCAGCAGCTTAGGGGACCCCGGTGGAAACACCATATATTTT
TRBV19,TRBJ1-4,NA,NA,CASSRPGTEVGKLFF,TGTGCCAGTAGTCGTCCCGGGACCGAGGTCGGAAAACTGTTTTTT
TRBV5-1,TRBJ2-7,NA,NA,CASSLATGLSSYEQYF,TGCGCCAGCAGCTTGGCCACAGGGTTAAGCTCCTACGAGCAGTACTTC
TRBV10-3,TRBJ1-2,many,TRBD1,CAISEPSAAGTGGFGGGYTF,TGTGCCATCAGTGAGCCCTCAGCGGCCGGGACAGGGGGGTTCGGTGGTGGCTACACCTTC
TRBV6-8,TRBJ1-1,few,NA,CASSLRGRHTEAFF,TGTGCCAGCAGTCTTCGAGGGAGGCACACTGAAGCTTTCTTT
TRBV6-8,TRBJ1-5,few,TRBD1,CASSGTGINQPQHF,TGTGCCAGCAGTGGGACAGGGATAAATCAGCCCCAGCATTTT
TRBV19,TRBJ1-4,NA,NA,CASSIGRQSNEKLFF,TGTGCCAGTAGTATAGGGCGACAGAGTAATGAAAAACTGTTTTTT
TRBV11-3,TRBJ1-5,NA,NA,CASSLEADPAQPQHF,TGTGCCAGCAGCTTAGAGGCAGATCCGGCTCAGCCCCAGCATTTT
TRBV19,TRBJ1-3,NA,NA,CASSLPTGRKTMAAKNTIYF,TGTGCCAGTAGTCTCCCTACGGGACGGAAAACCATGGCAGCCAAAAACACCATATATTTT
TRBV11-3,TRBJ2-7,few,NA,CASSLAAGYSYEQYF,TGTGCCAGCAGCTTGGCCGCAGGGTACTCCTACGAGCAGTACTTC
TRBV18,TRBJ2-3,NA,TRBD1,CASSGQGATDTQYF,TGTGCCAGCTCTGGACAGGGGGCCACAGATACGCAGTATTTT
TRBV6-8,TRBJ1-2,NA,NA,CASTRDTPRVVNYGYTF,TGTGCCAGCACCCGAGACACCCCCAGGGTAGTGAACTATGGCTACACCTTC
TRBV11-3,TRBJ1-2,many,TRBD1,CASSPPGTDSLYGYTF,TGTGCCAGCAGCCCCCCGGGGACAGACTCTCTTTATGGCTACACCTTC
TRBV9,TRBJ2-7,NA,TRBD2,CASSVYGGDYEQYF,TGTGCCAGCAGCGTGTATGGGGGGGACTACGAGCAGTACTTC
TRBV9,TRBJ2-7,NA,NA,CASSETRNYEQYF,TGTGCCAGCAGTGAAACTCGGAACTACGAGCAGTACTTC
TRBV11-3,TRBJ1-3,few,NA,CASSLVTLISSGNTIYF,TGTGCCAGCAGCTTGGTCACACTCATTAGCTCTGGAAACACCATATATTTT
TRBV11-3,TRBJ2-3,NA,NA,CASSLTRGPDTQYF,TGTGCCAGCAGCTTGACTAGGGGACCAGATACGCAGTATTTT
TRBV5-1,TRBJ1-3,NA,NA,CASSLAGQGNTIYF,TGCGCCAGCAGCTTGGCGGGGCAAGGAAACACCATATATTTT
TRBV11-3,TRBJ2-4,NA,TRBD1,CASSSRQGAKNIQYF,TGTGCCAGCAGCTCCCGACAGGGAGCCAAAAACATTCAGTACTTC
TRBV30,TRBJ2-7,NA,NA,CAWSDLADEQYF,TGTGCCTGGAGTGACCTTGCGGACGAGCAGTACTTC
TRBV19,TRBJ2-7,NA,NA,CASSSGQYEQYF,TGTGCCAGTAGCTCGGGCCAGTACGAGCAGTACTTC